The present T cell receptor beta chain was sequenced within a study of T cell responses to AZD1222 COVID-19 vaccine. Trimming shortened V by 3 bases and J by 3 bases, and 12 bases separated the two germline ends. The V gene's germline CDR1 is LNHDA and CDR2 SQIVND (reference sequence). This CDR3 is 15 amino acids long. Libraries were prepared by immunoSEQ multiplex PCR; TCRdb keeps only in-frame clonotypes and omits some of them. The sample lists 150,000 or so clones, approximately 90% seen once, with 1.5% to 2% in the top ten. Comments on this clone: Antigen unknown.

Findings and limits, study-wide: It should be noted that donors were predominantly white British and more often female, and clonal diversity was possibly underestimated. The study reported that nearly half of spike-specific TCRs target unmutated variant regions. Spike-specific TCR breadth and depth went up after people got two AZD1222 doses. Only a handful of AZD1222 recipients, several in all, had baseline seropositivity.

The V and J genes are TRBV19 and TRBJ1-5; D may be TRBD1 (6 bases). The clonotype originates from an adult in good health. This material consisted of peripheral blood, taken on day 0 of AZD1222 vaccination. In DNA form, the CDR3 reads TGTGCCAGTAGTATCGGGACACCCCTCAATCAGCCCCAGCATTTT. Translated, it gives CASSIGTPLNQPQHF.